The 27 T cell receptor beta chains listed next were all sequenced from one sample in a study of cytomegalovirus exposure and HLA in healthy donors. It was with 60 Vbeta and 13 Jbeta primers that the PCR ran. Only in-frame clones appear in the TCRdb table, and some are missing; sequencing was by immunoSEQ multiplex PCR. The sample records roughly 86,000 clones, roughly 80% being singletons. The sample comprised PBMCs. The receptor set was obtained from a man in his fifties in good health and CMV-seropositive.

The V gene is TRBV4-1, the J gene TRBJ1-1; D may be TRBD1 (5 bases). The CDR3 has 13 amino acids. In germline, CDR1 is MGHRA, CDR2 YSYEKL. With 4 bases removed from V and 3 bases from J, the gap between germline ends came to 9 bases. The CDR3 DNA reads TGCGCCAGCAGCCCGCAACAGGACACTGAAGCTTTCTTT. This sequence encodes CASSPQQDTEAFF.

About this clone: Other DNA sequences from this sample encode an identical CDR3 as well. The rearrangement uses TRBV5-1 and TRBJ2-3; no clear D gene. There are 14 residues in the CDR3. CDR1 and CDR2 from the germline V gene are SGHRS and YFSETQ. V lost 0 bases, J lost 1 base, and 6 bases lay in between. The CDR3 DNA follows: TGCGCCAGCAGCTTGGCGTCCGGCACAGATACGCAGTATTTT. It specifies CASSLASGTDTQYF.

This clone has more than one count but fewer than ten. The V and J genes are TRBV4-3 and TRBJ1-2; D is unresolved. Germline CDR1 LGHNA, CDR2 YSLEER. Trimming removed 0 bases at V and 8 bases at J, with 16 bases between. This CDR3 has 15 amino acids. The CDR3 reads CASSQDLAALRGYTF. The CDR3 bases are TGCGCCAGCAGCCAAGATTTGGCCGCACTGCGGGGCTACACCTTC.

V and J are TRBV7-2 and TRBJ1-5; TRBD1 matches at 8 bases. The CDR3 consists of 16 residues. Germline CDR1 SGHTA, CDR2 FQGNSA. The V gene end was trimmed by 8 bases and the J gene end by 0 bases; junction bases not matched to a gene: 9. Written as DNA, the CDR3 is TGTGCCAGCGGCACAGGGGGTGCGATTAGCAATCAGCCCCAGCATTTT. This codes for CASGTGGAISNQPQHF.

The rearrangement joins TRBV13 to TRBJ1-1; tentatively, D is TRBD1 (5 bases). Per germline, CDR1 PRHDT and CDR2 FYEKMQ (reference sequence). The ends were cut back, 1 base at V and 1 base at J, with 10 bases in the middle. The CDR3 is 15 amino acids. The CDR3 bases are TGTGCCAGCAGCTTAGCGGGGGATGGGAACACTGAAGCTTTCTTT. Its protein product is CASSLAGDGNTEAFF.

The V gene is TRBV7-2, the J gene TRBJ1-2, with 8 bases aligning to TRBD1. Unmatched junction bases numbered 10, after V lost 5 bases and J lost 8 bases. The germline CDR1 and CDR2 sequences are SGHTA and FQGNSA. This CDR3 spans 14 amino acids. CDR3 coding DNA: TGTGCCAGCAGCGACGGACAGGGAGGGCCGGGCTACACCTTC. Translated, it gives CASSDGQGGPGYTF.

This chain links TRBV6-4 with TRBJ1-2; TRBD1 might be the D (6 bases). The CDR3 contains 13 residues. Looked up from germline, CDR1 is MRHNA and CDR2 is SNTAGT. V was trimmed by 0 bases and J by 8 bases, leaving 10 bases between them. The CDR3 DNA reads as TGTGCCAGCAGTGACTCAAGGGGGGGAGGCTACACCTTC. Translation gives CASSDSRGGGYTF.

Written as DNA, the CDR3 is TGTGCCAGTAGAAGGGGGACTAGCGGGGGTGCTAGCACAGATACGCAGTATTTT. Amino acid sequence: CASRRGTSGGASTDTQYF. The rearrangement joins TRBV19 to TRBJ2-3, with TRBD2 matching 14 bases. With V trimmed by 6 bases and J by 0 bases, 8 bases remained unmatched. Per germline, CDR1 LNHDA and CDR2 SQIVND (reference sequence). This CDR3 spans 18 amino acids.

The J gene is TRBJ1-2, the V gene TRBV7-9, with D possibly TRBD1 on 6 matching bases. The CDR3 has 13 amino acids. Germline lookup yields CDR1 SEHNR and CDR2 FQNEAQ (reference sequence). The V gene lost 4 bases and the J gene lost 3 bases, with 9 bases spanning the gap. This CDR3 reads CASSSRQDYGYTF. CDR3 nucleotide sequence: TGTGCCAGCAGCTCCCGACAGGACTATGGCTACACCTTC.

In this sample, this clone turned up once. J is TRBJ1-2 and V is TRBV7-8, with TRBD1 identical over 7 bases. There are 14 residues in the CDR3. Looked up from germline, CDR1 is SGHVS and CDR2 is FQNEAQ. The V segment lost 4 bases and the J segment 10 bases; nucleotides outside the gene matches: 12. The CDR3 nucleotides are TGTGCCAGCAGCTCTCTCGCCGGGACAGTTGACTACACCTTC. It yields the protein CASSSLAGTVDYTF.

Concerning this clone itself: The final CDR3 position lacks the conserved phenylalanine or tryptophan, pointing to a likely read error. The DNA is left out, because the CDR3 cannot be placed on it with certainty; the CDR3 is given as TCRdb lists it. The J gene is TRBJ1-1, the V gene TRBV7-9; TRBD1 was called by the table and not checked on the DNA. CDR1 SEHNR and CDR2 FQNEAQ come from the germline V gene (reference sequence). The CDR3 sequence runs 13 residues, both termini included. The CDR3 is CASSLDNRAHLSL.

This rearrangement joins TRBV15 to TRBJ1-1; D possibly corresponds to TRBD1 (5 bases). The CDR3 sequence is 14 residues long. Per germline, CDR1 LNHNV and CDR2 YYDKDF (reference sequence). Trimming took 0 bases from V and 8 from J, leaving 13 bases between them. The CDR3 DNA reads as TGTGCCACCAGCAGAGAACCAGGGAAAGTGGAAGCTTTCTTT. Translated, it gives CATSREPGKVEAFF.

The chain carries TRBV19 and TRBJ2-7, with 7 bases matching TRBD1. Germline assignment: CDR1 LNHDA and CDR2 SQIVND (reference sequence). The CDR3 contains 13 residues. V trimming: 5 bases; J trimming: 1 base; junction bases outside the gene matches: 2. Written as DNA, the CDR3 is TGTGCCAGTAGTGACAGGGTTTCCTACGAGCAGTACTTC. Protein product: CASSDRVSYEQYF.

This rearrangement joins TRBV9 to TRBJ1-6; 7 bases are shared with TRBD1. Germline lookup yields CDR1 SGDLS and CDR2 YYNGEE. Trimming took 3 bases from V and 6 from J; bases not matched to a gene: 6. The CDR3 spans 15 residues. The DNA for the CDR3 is TGTGCCAGCAGCGACGGACAGGTCTCTAATTCACCCCTCCACTTT. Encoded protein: CASSDGQVSNSPLHF.

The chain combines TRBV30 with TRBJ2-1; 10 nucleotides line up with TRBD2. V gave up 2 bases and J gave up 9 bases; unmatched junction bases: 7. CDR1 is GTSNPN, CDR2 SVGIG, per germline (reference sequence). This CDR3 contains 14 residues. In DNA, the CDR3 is TGTGCCTGGAGTTTTACTAGCGGGGTTGGTGAGCAGTTCTTC. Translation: CAWSFTSGVGEQFF.

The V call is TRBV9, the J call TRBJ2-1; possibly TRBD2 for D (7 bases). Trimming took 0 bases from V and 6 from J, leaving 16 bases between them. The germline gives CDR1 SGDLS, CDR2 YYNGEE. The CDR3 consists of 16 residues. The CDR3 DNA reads TGTGCCAGCAGCGTAGTTCCGGGGGGCCTTAGCAATGAGCAGTTCTTC. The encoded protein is CASSVVPGGLSNEQFF.

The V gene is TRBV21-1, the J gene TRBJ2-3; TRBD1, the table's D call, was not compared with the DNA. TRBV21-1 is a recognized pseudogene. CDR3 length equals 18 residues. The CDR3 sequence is CASSTPGYDRGGSDTQYF. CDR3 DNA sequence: TGTGCCAGCAGCACGCCAGGGTACGACAGGGGTGGATCAGATACGCAGTATTTT.

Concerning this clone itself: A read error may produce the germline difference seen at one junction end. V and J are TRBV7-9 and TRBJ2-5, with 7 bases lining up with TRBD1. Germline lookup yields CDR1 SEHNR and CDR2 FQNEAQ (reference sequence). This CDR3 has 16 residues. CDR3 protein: CSSSSDDREFGETQYF. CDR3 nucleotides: TGTTCCAGCAGCTCCGACGACAGGGAATTTGGAGAGACCCAGTACTTC.

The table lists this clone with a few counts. The CDR3 sequence is CATSQGMTGAQPQHF. CDR3 coding DNA: TGTGCCACCTCACAGGGAATGACAGGGGCGCAGCCCCAGCATTTT. The rearrangement uses TRBV19 and TRBJ1-5; 8 nucleotides match TRBD1. V shed 10 bases and J 7 bases; nucleotides not matched to a gene: 15. Germline V gene sequence: CDR1 LNHDA, CDR2 SQIVND (reference sequence). The length of the CDR3 is 15 residues.

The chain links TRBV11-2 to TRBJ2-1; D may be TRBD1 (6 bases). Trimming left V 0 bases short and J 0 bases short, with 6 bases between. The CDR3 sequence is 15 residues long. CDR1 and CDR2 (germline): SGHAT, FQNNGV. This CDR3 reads CASSLEGGSYNEQFF. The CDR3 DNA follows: TGTGCCAGCAGCTTAGAAGGGGGCTCCTACAATGAGCAGTTCTTC.

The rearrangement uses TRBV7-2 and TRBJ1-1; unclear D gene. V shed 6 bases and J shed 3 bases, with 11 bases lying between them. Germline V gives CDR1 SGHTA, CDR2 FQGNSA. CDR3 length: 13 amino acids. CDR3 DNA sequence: TGTGCCAGCAGTTATGCCCGGGACACTGAAGCTTTCTTT. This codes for CASSYARDTEAFF.

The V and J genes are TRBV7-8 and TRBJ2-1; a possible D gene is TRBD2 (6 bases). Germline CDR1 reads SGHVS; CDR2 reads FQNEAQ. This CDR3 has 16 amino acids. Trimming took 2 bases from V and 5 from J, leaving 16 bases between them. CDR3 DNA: TGTGCCAGCAGCTTACATAGCGGCGATTTAGACAATGAGCAGTTCTTC. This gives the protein CASSLHSGDLDNEQFF.

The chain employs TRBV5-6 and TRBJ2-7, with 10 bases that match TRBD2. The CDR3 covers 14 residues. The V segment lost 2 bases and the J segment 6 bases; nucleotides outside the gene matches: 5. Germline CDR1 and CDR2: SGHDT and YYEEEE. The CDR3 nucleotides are TGTGCCAGCAGCTTCGGACTAGCGGTGGTCGAGCAGTACTTC. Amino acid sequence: CASSFGLAVVEQYF.

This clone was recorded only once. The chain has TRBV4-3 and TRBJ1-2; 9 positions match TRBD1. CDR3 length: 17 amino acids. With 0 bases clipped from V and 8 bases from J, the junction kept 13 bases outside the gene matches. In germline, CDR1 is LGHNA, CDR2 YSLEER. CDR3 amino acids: CASSQELVGQGIWGYTF. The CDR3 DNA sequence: TGCGCCAGCAGCCAAGAACTAGTAGGACAGGGGATTTGGGGCTACACCTTC.

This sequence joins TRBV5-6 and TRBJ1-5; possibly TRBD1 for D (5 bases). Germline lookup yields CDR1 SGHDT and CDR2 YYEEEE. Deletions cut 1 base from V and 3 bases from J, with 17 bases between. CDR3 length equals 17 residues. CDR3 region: CASSLQGPGVNNQPQHF. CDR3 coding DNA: TGTGCCAGCAGCTTGCAGGGTCCGGGCGTAAACAATCAGCCCCAGCATTTT.

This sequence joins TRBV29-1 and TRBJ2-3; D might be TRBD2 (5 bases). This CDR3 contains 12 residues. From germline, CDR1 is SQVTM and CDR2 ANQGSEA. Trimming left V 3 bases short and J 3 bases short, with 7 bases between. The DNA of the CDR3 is TGCAGCGTTGAGGGCGGGACAGATACGCAGTATTTT. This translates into CSVEGGTDTQYF.

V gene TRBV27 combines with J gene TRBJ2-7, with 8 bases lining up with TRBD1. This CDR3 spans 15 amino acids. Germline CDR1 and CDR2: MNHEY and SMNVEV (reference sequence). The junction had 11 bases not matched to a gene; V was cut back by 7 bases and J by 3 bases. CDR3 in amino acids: CASTLSSGTGYEQYF. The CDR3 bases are TGTGCCAGCACCTTATCCTCCGGGACAGGCTACGAGCAGTACTTC.